The 20 T cell receptor beta chains below were found in one sample sequenced in a study of cytomegalovirus exposure and HLA in healthy donors. The PCR had 60 Vbeta and 13 Jbeta primers. Repertoires were generated with immunoSEQ multiplex PCR, while TCRdb's copy carries only in-frame clones and drops some. Of 150,000 to 250,000 clones listed, roughly four fifths are singletons. Input material: PBMCs. The receptors originated from a man aged 30 to 39 in good health and CMV-seronegative.

The chain combines TRBV4-1 with TRBJ1-1, with TRBD1 as a possible D gene (5 bases). This CDR3 is 16 amino acids long. Trimming cost V 0 bases and J 4 bases, with 15 bases left between them. Germline lookup yields CDR1 MGHRA and CDR2 YSYEKL. CDR3 sequence (DNA): TGCGCCAGCAGCCAAGAAAGGAGGGGCTGGGGCACTGAAGCTTTCTTT. Amino acids: CASSQERRGWGTEAFF.

The chain combines TRBV12-5 with TRBJ2-1; TRBD1 matches at 7 bases. The V gene end was trimmed by 6 bases and the J gene end by 6 bases; junction bases not matched to a gene: 5. Germline loops: CDR1 LGHNT, CDR2 FRNRAP. There are 13 residues in the CDR3. CDR3 coding DNA: TGTGCTAGTGGCCCCGACAGGGCCAATGAGCAGTTCTTC. Residues: CASGPDRANEQFF.

This chain joins TRBV4-2 and TRBJ2-7; unclear D gene. The germline CDR1 and CDR2 sequences are LGHNA and YNFKEQ. This CDR3 is 15 amino acids long. Trimming pared 0 bases from V and 2 bases from J, leaving 11 bases between. DNA of the CDR3: TGTGCCAGCAGCCAAGAATTGGCAGCGACCTACGAGCAGTACTTC. Translating it yields CASSQELAATYEQYF.

The V gene is TRBV6-5, the J gene TRBJ1-2; D gene uncertain. The CDR3 has 13 residues. Germline V lookup: CDR1 MNHEY, CDR2 SVGAGI. V was pared by 2 bases and J by 8 bases, with 12 bases between. This CDR3 reads CASSYEQTAGYTF. The CDR3 DNA reads TGTGCCAGCAGTTACGAACAAACAGCCGGCTACACCTTC.

The rearrangement joins TRBV5-1 to TRBJ2-7; D might be TRBD1 (6 bases). Trimming removed 8 bases from V and 3 bases from J, with 18 bases in between. Germline V CDR1 and CDR2: SGHRS, YFSETQ. The CDR3 contains 14 residues. Here the CDR3 reads CASALGAGDYEQYF. CDR3 nucleotide sequence: TGCGCCAGTGCCCTGGGGGCCGGCGACTACGAGCAGTACTTC.

The V gene is TRBV9, the J gene TRBJ2-1; 11 bases map to TRBD2. Trimming at V came to 4 bases and at J to 4 bases, leaving 10 bases not matched to a gene. The CDR3 totals 17 residues. Germline loops: CDR1 SGDLS, CDR2 YYNGEE. The CDR3 spells CASSKGTSGQGYNEQFF. The CDR3 DNA sequence: TGTGCCAGCAGCAAAGGGACTAGCGGTCAAGGGTACAATGAGCAGTTCTTC.

The chain recombines TRBV9 with TRBJ2-1; perhaps TRBD2 as D (5 bases). Germline lookup yields CDR1 SGDLS and CDR2 YYNGEE. V gave up 4 bases and J gave up 8 bases, with 19 bases separating them. The CDR3 consists of 15 residues. DNA for the CDR3: TGTGCCAGCAGCTCGAGCCTTGGGAGATCCGATGAGCAGTTCTTC. Translated, it gives CASSSSLGRSDEQFF.

This chain links TRBV28 with TRBJ1-5, with D uncertain. Germline CDR1 MDHEN, CDR2 SYDVKM. V lost 5 bases and J 6 bases, leaving 17 bases between the germline ends. CDR3 length: 15 amino acids. CDR3 DNA sequence: TGTGCCAGCAGTACACCCGGGCCACGGGGTCAGCCCCAGCATTTT. Protein product: CASSTPGPRGQPQHF. Based on the CDR3 plus reference TRBV28 and TRBJ1-5, the full variable domain is DVKVTQSSRYLVKRTGEKVFLECVQDMDHENMFWYRQDPGLGLRLIYFSYDVKMKEKGDIPEGYSVSREKKERFSLILESASTNQTSMYLCASSTPGPRGQPQHFGDGTRLSIL.

This clone has a single count. V is TRBV5-1 and J is TRBJ2-7, with a possible D match to TRBD1 (5 bases). The germline gives CDR1 SGHRS, CDR2 YFSETQ. The CDR3 has 14 residues. V lost 0 bases to trimming and J lost 2 bases, with 9 bases between them. CDR3 amino acids: CASSLVGPTYEQYF. CDR3 sequence (DNA): TGCGCCAGCAGCTTGGTGGGGCCAACCTACGAGCAGTACTTC.

A single count supports this clone. The V call is TRBV6-1, the J call TRBJ2-1; D possibly corresponds to TRBD2 (5 bases). The CDR3 runs to 12 residues. V lost 7 bases to trimming and J lost 8 bases, with 12 bases between them. Germline V gene data show CDR1 as MNHNS and CDR2 as SASEGT. The chain's CDR3 is CASTKGVHEQFF. In DNA, the CDR3 is TGTGCCAGCACCAAGGGAGTCCATGAGCAGTTCTTC.

This clone was seen a few times. Written as DNA, the CDR3 is TGTGCCAGCAGCTATGCCGGTTACTCCGACTCCTACGAGCAGTACTTC. The encoded protein is CASSYAGYSDSYEQYF. The rearrangement uses TRBV5-4 and TRBJ2-7; D is unresolved. This CDR3 has 16 residues. CDR1 SGHNT and CDR2 YYREEE come from the germline V gene (reference sequence). With 3 bases removed from V and 0 bases from J, the gap between germline ends came to 16 bases.

The rearrangement joins TRBV30 to TRBJ1-4, with 9 bases that match TRBD1. Trimming cost V 2 bases and J 10 bases; bases outside gene matches: 8. The V gene's germline CDR1 is GTSNPN and CDR2 SVGIG (reference sequence). The CDR3 runs 14 residues. CDR3 loop: CAWSKQGARGKLFF. The CDR3 DNA sequence: TGTGCCTGGAGTAAACAGGGGGCGCGTGGAAAACTGTTTTTT.

The CDR3 spells CASSLGDRGITGNEQFF. CDR3 bases: TGCGCCAGCAGCTTGGGGGACAGGGGTATTACCGGCAATGAGCAGTTCTTC. The chain has TRBV5-1 and TRBJ2-1; 10 positions match TRBD1. The CDR3 extends over 17 amino acids. The ends lost 0 bases at V and 6 bases at J; junction bases unmatched: 9. From germline, CDR1 is SGHRS and CDR2 YFSETQ.

The chain combines TRBV28 with TRBJ2-3, with TRBD2 matching over 10 bases. This CDR3 region has 18 residues. The germline CDR1 and CDR2 sequences are MDHEN and SYDVKM. The J segment lost 0 bases and the V segment lost 5 bases, leaving 11 bases of the junction unmatched. The CDR3 DNA sequence: TGTGCCAGCAGTACCGACCTCGGGACTAGCGAAAGCACAGATACGCAGTATTTT. Protein sequence: CASSTDLGTSESTDTQYF.

The chain is built from TRBV28 and TRBJ2-7; D not certain. The CDR3 contains 13 residues. Germline V CDR1 and CDR2: MDHEN, SYDVKM. V lost 1 base and J lost 7, with 11 bases in between. The CDR3 loop reads CASSLSPGWEQYF. CDR3 bases: TGTGCCAGCAGTTTATCCCCCGGGTGGGAGCAGTACTTC.

The chain has TRBV21-1 and TRBJ2-7; the table's D call of TRBD2 was not tested on the DNA. TRBV21-1 is flagged as a pseudogene. This CDR3 has 14 residues. DNA of the CDR3: TGTGCCAGCACCTATAGCCCCGCGTTGAACGAGCAGTACTTC. Amino acids: CASTYSPALNEQYF.

The V and J genes are TRBV6-1 and TRBJ2-2, with 10 bases lining up with TRBD2. Per germline, CDR1 MNHNS and CDR2 SASEGT. The CDR3 is 17 residues long. The J segment lost 7 bases and the V segment lost 1 base, leaving 9 bases of the junction unmatched. The chain's CDR3 is CASSEGLAGAVIGELFF. Here the CDR3 DNA reads TGTGCCAGCAGTGAAGGGCTAGCGGGAGCGGTGATCGGGGAGCTGTTTTTT.

The CDR3 nucleotides are TGTGCCAGTAGTATAGTAGTGAACACTGAAGCTTTCTTT. The encoded protein is CASSIVVNTEAFF. This chain connects TRBV19 to TRBJ1-1; D call uncertain. This CDR3 comprises 13 residues. From germline, CDR1 is LNHDA and CDR2 SQIVND (reference sequence). V was cut by 1 base and J by 0 bases, with 3 bases left in between.

The chain is built from TRBV6-5 and TRBJ2-5; D possibly corresponds to TRBD2 (6 bases). Germline V gene data show CDR1 as MNHEY and CDR2 as SVGAGI. This CDR3 comprises 14 residues. The V gene lost 5 bases and the J gene lost 4 bases, with 14 bases spanning the gap. The CDR3 sequence is CASSPPGEVETQYF. The CDR3 DNA reads TGTGCCAGCAGTCCCCCGGGAGAAGTAGAGACCCAGTACTTC.

The rearrangement links TRBV11-1 to TRBJ2-1; the D gene is possibly TRBD2 (6 bases). CDR3 length: 15 residues. The V gene's germline CDR1 is SGHAT and CDR2 FQDESV (reference sequence). V was trimmed by 3 bases and J by 6 bases, leaving 15 bases between them. The CDR3 DNA reads TGTGCCAGCAGCTTTAGAGGACTGGAGGGCAATGAGCAGTTCTTC. Protein sequence: CASSFRGLEGNEQFF.